The 4 T cell receptor beta chains in this list originate from one sample, sequenced in a study of blood T cell repertoires in COVID-19. TCRdb keeps only in-frame clones here, not all; method: immunoSEQ multiplex PCR. The repertoire consists of fewer than 90,000 clones, with about 80% occurring once and the leading ten covering 11%. The sample comprised peripheral blood. Receptor source: a man in his forties or fifties with acute or convalescent COVID-19.

The rearrangement joins TRBV21-1 to TRBJ2-3; the DNA was not compared with TRBD1, the D call given in the table. TRBV21-1 is a listed pseudogene. The CDR3 has 15 amino acids. This chain's CDR3 is CASSPRPGQGNTQYF. The CDR3 region has the DNA TGTGCCAGCAGCCCCCGACCGGGACAGGGGAATACGCAGTATTTT.

The rearrangement uses TRBV10-3 and TRBJ1-4; TRBD1 aligns across 9 bases. CDR1 and CDR2 from the germline V gene are ENHRY and SYGVKD. After removal of 5 bases from V and 6 bases from J, the junction contained 7 bases not matched to a gene. The CDR3 loop spans 15 amino acids. CDR3 in DNA: TGTGCCATCAGTCCCGGACAGGGGAGGGATGAAAAACTGTTTTTT. Its translation is CAISPGQGRDEKLFF.

The gene calls are TRBV6-2 or TRBV6-3 and TRBJ2-1; TRBD2 agrees at 11 bases. V gave up 0 bases and J gave up 5 bases; unmatched junction bases: 9. The germline CDR1 and CDR2 sequences are MNHEY and SVGEGT. This CDR3 has 18 amino acids. CDR3 DNA: TGTGCCAGCAGTTACTCGACGGCCGGGACTAGCGGACACAATGAGCAGTTCTTC. It specifies CASSYSTAGTSGHNEQFF.

The chain links TRBV6-4 to TRBJ2-1, with 10 bases aligning to TRBD2. With V trimmed by 3 bases and J by 5 bases, 10 bases remained unmatched. CDR3 length: 17 amino acids. Germline lookup yields CDR1 MRHNA and CDR2 SNTAGT. CDR3 coding DNA: TGTGCCAGCAGTGAGTCGAGCGGGGGGGCTAGGAACAATGAGCAGTTCTTC. Residues: CASSESSGGARNNEQFF.